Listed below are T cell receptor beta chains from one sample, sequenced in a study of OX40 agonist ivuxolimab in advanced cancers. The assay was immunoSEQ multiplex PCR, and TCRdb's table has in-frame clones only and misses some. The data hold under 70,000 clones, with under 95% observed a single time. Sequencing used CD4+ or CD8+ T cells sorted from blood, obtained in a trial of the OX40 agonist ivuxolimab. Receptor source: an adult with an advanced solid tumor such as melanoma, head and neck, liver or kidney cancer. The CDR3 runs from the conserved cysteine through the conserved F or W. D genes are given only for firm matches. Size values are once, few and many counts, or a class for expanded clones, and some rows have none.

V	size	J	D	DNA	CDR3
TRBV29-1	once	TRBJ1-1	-	TGCAGCGTTGTGCTACAGGGAAACACTGAAGCTTTCTTT	CSVVLQGNTEAFF
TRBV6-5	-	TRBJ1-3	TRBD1	TGTGCCAGCAGTTACTCGGGTCCAGGGGGCTTAAACACCATATATTTT	CASSYSGPGGLNTIYF
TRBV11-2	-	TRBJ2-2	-	TGTGCCAGCTCGCCCTGGGGAACCGGGGAGCTGTTTTTT	CASSPWGTGELFF
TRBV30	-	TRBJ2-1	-	TGTGCCTGGAGTCTATACCCTCTTGGACAGTTGAGCTCCTACAATGAGCAGTTCTTC	CAWSLYPLGQLSSYNEQFF
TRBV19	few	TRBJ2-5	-	TGTGCCAGTAGTCAACAGGGTTGGGGAGAGACCCAGTACTTC	CASSQQGWGETQYF
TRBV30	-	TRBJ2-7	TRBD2	TGTGCCTGGAGTCCCGGGACTAGGGCTCCTAGCTCCTACGAGCAGTACTTC	CAWSPGTRAPSSYEQYF
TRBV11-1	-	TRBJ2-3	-	TGTGCCAGCAGCCGAAACACAGATACGCAGTATTTT	CASSRNTDTQYF
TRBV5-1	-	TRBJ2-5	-	TGCGCCAGCAGCGGCCAAGAGACCCAGTACTTC	CASSGQETQYF
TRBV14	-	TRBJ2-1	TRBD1	TGTGCCAGCAGCCCGCGGACAGGGGGCGAGGGGCAGTTCTTC	CASSPRTGGEGQFF
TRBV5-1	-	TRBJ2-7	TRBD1	TGCGCCAGCAGCTTGGTTCGGGACAGCACCTACGAGCAGTACTTC	CASSLVRDSTYEQYF
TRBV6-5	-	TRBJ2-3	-	TGTGCCAGCAGGGACAGGGAGGGGGGCACAGATACGCAGTATTTT	CASRDREGGTDTQYF
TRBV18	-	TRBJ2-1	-	TGTGCCAGCTCACCACCAAGCAGGGACTCCAATGAGCAGTTCTTC	CASSPPSRDSNEQFF
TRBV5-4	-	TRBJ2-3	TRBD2	TGTGCCAGCAGCCTCATGGGACTAGGGAGCACAGATACGCAGTATTTT	CASSLMGLGSTDTQYF
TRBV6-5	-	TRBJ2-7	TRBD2	TGTGCCAGCAGTTCAGGACTAGCGGGCTACGAGCAGTACTTC	CASSSGLAGYEQYF
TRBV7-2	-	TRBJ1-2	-	TGTGCCAGCAGCTTCAGGGGTGCTAACTATGGCTACACCTTC	CASSFRGANYGYTF
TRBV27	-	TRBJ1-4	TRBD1	TGTGCCAGCAGTTCAGACAGGGGGAATGAAAAACTGTTTTTT	CASSSDRGNEKLFF
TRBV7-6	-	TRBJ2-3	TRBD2	TGTGCCAGCAGCTTAGTTCCTGGTAGCGGGCCTGCTACAGATACGCAGTATTTT	CASSLVPGSGPATDTQYF
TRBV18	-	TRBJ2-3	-	TGTGCCAGCTCACCACTAGCCCTAGCATCCGCGAGCACAGATACGCAGTATTTT	CASSPLALASASTDTQYF
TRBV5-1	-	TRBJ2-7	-	TGTGCCAGCAGTCCGACCCTAAGGGGTTACGAGCAGTACTTC	CASSPTLRGYEQYF
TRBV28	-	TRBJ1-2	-	TGTGCCAGCAGTTTTGATGTCTATGGCTACACCTTC	CASSFDVYGYTF
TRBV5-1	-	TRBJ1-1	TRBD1	TGCGCCAGCAGCCCACGACAGGGATCTGAAGCTTTCTTT	CASSPRQGSEAFF
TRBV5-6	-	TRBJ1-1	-	TGTGCCAGCAGCTTGAACACTGAAGCTTTCTTT	CASSLNTEAFF
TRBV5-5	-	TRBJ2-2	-	TGTGCCAGCAGCTTGATGACCGGGGAGCTGTTTTTT	CASSLMTGELFF
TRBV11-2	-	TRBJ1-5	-	TGTGCCAGCAGCTTAGATGGGGGCGGGCAGCCCCAGCATTTT	CASSLDGGGQPQHF
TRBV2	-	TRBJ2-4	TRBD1	TGTGCCAGCAGAAATACAGGGGGCAAAAACATTCAGTACTTC	CASRNTGGKNIQYF
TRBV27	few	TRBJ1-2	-	TGTGCCAGCAGTTTATCGTCATACATAGTTGAGGGGGAGGGCTACACCTTC	CASSLSSYIVEGEGYTF
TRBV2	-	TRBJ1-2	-	TGTGCCAGCAGTCTGACAGGCCTCGACGGCTACACCTTC	CASSLTGLDGYTF
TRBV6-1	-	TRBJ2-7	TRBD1	TGTGCCAGCAGTGAATGGGGGGACAGGGTCTACGAGCAGTACTTC	CASSEWGDRVYEQYF
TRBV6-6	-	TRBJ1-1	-	TGTGCCAGCAACCACCTAGCCCCGGGTACTGAAGCTTTCTTT	CASNHLAPGTEAFF
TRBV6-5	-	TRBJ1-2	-	TGTGCCAGCAGTTACTCAGGGGGGGGGCGAGCCTATGGCTACACCTTC	CASSYSGGGRAYGYTF
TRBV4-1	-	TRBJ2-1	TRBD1	TGCGCCAGCAGCCAGACAGGGGGCTCCTACAATGAGCAGTTCTTC	CASSQTGGSYNEQFF
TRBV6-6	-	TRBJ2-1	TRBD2	TGTGCCAGCAGCGGCGGGTTCAGCGGGGGTAAGAATGAGCAGTTCTTC	CASSGGFSGGKNEQFF
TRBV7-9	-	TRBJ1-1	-	TGTGCCAGCAGCTCAGGTCCGATGAACACTGAAGCTTTCTTT	CASSSGPMNTEAFF
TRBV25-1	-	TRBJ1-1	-	TGTGCCAGCAGTGAATCCAGGGTAGGCGCTGAAGCTTTCTTT	CASSESRVGAEAFF
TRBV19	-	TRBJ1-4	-	TGTGCCAGTAGTATACAGGTCCAAGAAAAACTGTTTTTC	CASSIQVQEKLFF
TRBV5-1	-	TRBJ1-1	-	TGCGCCAGCAGCTTGGAGGAGTGGACTGAAGCTTTCTTT	CASSLEEWTEAFF
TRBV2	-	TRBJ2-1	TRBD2	TGTGCCAGCACCACCCCCCTGGCGGGGGGCTACAATGAGCAGTTCTTC	CASTTPLAGGYNEQFF
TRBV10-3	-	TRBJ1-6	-	TGTGCCACCCTCCGGACGGATAATTCACCCCTCCACTTT	CATLRTDNSPLHF
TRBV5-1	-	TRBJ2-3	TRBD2	TGCGCCAGCAGCTTGGGCGGGGGGAACACAGATACGCAGTATTTT	CASSLGGGNTDTQYF
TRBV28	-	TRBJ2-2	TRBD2	TGTGCCAGCAGTTTATGGTCGCTAGCGGGAGGCCCCGGGGAGCTGTTTTTT	CASSLWSLAGGPGELFF
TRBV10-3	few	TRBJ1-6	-	TGTGCCAACTCCGGGACACCGAATTCACCCCTCCACTTT	CANSGTPNSPLHF
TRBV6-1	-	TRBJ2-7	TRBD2	TGTGCCAGCAGCTCCGGGACTAGAGCGGGGGTCGAGCAGTACTTC	CASSSGTRAGVEQYF
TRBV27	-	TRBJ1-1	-	TGTGCCAGCAGATGGGGGGTGGCCGGCACTGAAGCTTTCTTT	CASRWGVAGTEAFF
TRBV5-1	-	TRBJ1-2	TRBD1	TGCGCCAGCAGCTTATCCGGGACAGAGGTCTATGGCTACACCTTC	CASSLSGTEVYGYTF
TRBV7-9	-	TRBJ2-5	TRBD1	TGTGCCAGCAGCTTGGGGGACAGGGAGCAGACCCAGTACTTC	CASSLGDREQTQYF
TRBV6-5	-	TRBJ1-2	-	TGTGCCAGCAGTTACCCCCAAACGGCAAGCGGCTACACCTTC	CASSYPQTASGYTF
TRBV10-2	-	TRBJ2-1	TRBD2	TGCGCCAGCAGTGTGACTAGCGGGAACTATGAGCAGTTCTTC	CASSVTSGNYEQFF
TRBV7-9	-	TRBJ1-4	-	TGTGCCAGCAGCCGGACTGTTGAAAAACTGTTTTTT	CASSRTVEKLFF
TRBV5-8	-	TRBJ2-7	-	TGTGCCAGCAGCTCCCCCCGGGAGTTC	CASSSPREF